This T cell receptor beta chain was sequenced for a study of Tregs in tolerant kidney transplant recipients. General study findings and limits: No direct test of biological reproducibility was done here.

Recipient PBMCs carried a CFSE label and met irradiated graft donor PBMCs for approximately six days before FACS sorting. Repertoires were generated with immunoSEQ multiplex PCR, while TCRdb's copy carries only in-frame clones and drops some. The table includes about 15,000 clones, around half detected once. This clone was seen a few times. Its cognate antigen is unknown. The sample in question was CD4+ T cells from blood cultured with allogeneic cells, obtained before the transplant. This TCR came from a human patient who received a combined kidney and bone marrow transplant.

The CDR3 coding sequence is TGTGCCAGCACAAAATCGGGTACGGTGAACACTGAAGCTTTCTTT. Protein sequence: CASTKSGTVNTEAFF. This chain connects TRBV11-3 to TRBJ1-1; D not certain. The CDR3 runs 15 residues. V dropped 7 bases and J dropped 0 bases, with 15 bases sitting between them. Germline V gene lookup returns CDR1 SGHNT and CDR2 YENEEA.